This is a list of T cell receptor beta chains from one sample in a study of early T cells in non-severe SARS-CoV-2 infection. TCRdb called the 5' RACE reads again in MiXCR, with one record for every CDR3 protein. The table has over 70,000 distinct CDR3 sequences, under 15% seen once. Sequenced input: whole blood. These receptors originate from an adult who was a healthcare worker with PCR-confirmed SARS-CoV-2 infection or an uninfected control (not recorded which). The CDR3 runs from the conserved cysteine through the conserved F or W. The D gene is left open where the match is weak. Not all rows give a size; the values are once, few, many and, for expanded clones, a class.

CDR3 protein: CASSFGLALKNEQFF
CDR3 DNA: TGTGCCAGCAGCTTCGGACTAGCCCTCAAGAATGAGCAGTTCTTC
D gene: TRBD2
J gene: TRBJ2-1
clone size: many
CDR3 length: 15
V gene: TRBV7-6

CDR3 protein: CASSSTGANYGYTF
CDR3 DNA: TGTGCCAGCAGCTCTACAGGGGCAAACTATGGCTACACCTTC
D gene: TRBD1
J gene: TRBJ1-2
clone size: NA
CDR3 length: 14
V gene: TRBV11-2

CDR3 protein: CASSLGPGGSDNEQFF
CDR3 DNA: TGTGCCAGCAGTTTAGGTCCTGGGGGGTCAGACAATGAGCAGTTCTTC
D gene: NA
J gene: TRBJ2-1
clone size: NA
CDR3 length: 16
V gene: TRBV28

CDR3 protein: CASSLTGQALREQYF
CDR3 DNA: TGTGCCAGCAGCCTCACGGGACAGGCACTTCGGGAGCAGTACTTC
D gene: TRBD1
J gene: TRBJ2-7
clone size: NA
CDR3 length: 15
V gene: TRBV6-5

CDR3 protein: CASRGGGVIHEQYF
CDR3 DNA: TGTGCCAGCAGAGGGGGCGGGGTAATCCACGAGCAGTACTTC
D gene: NA
J gene: TRBJ2-7
clone size: many
CDR3 length: 14
V gene: TRBV27

CDR3 protein: CASSSGAIDNEQFF
CDR3 DNA: TGTGCCAGCAGCTCAGGAGCGATCGACAATGAGCAGTTCTTC
D gene: NA
J gene: TRBJ2-1
clone size: many
CDR3 length: 14
V gene: TRBV11-3

CDR3 protein: CASSVGQINEKLFF
CDR3 DNA: TGTGCCAGCAGCGTAGGACAGATAAATGAAAAACTGTTTTTT
D gene: NA
J gene: TRBJ1-4
clone size: NA
CDR3 length: 14
V gene: TRBV9

CDR3 protein: CASSFGNTIYF
CDR3 DNA: TGTGCCAGCAGCTTCGGAAACACCATATATTTT
D gene: NA
J gene: TRBJ1-3
clone size: NA
CDR3 length: 11
V gene: TRBV5-6

CDR3 protein: CSVESTGELFF
CDR3 DNA: TGCAGCGTTGAGAGCACCGGGGAGCTGTTTTTT
D gene: NA
J gene: TRBJ2-2
clone size: few
CDR3 length: 11
V gene: TRBV29-1

CDR3 protein: CATQARGGGTDTQYF
CDR3 DNA: TGTGCCACCCAAGCCAGGGGGGGTGGCACAGATACGCAGTATTTT
D gene: NA
J gene: TRBJ2-3
clone size: few
CDR3 length: 15
V gene: TRBV6-5

CDR3 protein: CASSVGVGVANTEAFF
CDR3 DNA: TGTGCCAGCAGCGTAGGAGTGGGGGTGGCGAACACTGAAGCTTTCTTT
D gene: NA
J gene: TRBJ1-1
clone size: many
CDR3 length: 16
V gene: TRBV9

CDR3 protein: CASTWGSTAPLHF
CDR3 DNA: TGTGCCAGCACGTGGGGGAGTACGGCACCCCTCCACTTT
D gene: NA
J gene: TRBJ1-6
clone size: NA
CDR3 length: 13
V gene: TRBV27

CDR3 protein: CASSLGWGRDTITDTQYF
CDR3 DNA: TGTGCCAGCAGCTTAGGGTGGGGTCGGGATACCATCACAGATACGCAGTATTTT
D gene: NA
J gene: TRBJ2-3
clone size: few
CDR3 length: 18
V gene: TRBV7-8

CDR3 protein: CASSLDLHGYTF
CDR3 DNA: TGCGCCAGCAGCTTAGATCTTCATGGCTACACCTTC
D gene: NA
J gene: TRBJ1-2
clone size: NA
CDR3 length: 12
V gene: TRBV5-1

CDR3 protein: CASSLLFGAYNEQFF
CDR3 DNA: TGTGCCAGCAGTTTATTGTTCGGAGCCTACAATGAGCAGTTCTTC
D gene: NA
J gene: TRBJ2-1
clone size: few
CDR3 length: 15
V gene: TRBV28

CDR3 protein: CASRWGSHETQYF
CDR3 DNA: TGTGCCAGTCGCTGGGGGTCTCATGAGACCCAGTACTTC
D gene: NA
J gene: TRBJ2-5
clone size: few
CDR3 length: 13
V gene: TRBV6-1

CDR3 protein: CSVVPSAGLNTGELFF
CDR3 DNA: TGCAGCGTTGTCCCCTCAGCGGGACTGAACACCGGGGAGCTGTTTTTT
D gene: TRBD2
J gene: TRBJ2-2
clone size: few
CDR3 length: 16
V gene: TRBV29-1

CDR3 protein: CASQPRPRPDTQYF
CDR3 DNA: TGTGCCAGCCAACCTCGGCCGCGACCAGATACGCAGTATTTT
D gene: NA
J gene: TRBJ2-3
clone size: few
CDR3 length: 14
V gene: TRBV27

CDR3 protein: CSAPGGGTEAFF
CDR3 DNA: TGCAGTGCCCCCGGGGGAGGCACTGAAGCTTTCTTT
D gene: NA
J gene: TRBJ1-1
clone size: few
CDR3 length: 12
V gene: TRBV20-1

CDR3 protein: CSVGQSTYEQYF
CDR3 DNA: TGCAGCGTGGGACAGTCGACCTACGAGCAGTACTTC
D gene: TRBD1
J gene: TRBJ2-7
clone size: NA
CDR3 length: 12
V gene: TRBV29-1

CDR3 protein: CASSPLTKNNRGSGDEQFF
CDR3 DNA: TGTGCCAGCTCACCACTAACAAAAAATAACAGGGGGAGTGGTGATGAGCAGTTCTTC
D gene: TRBD1
J gene: TRBJ2-1
clone size: many
CDR3 length: 19
V gene: TRBV18

CDR3 protein: CASTPPGALNQPQHF
CDR3 DNA: TGTGCCAGCACCCCCCCGGGGGCCCTAAATCAGCCCCAGCATTTT
D gene: NA
J gene: TRBJ1-5
clone size: few
CDR3 length: 15
V gene: TRBV28

CDR3 protein: CATSYMGEQHF
CDR3 DNA: TGTGCCACCAGTTATATGGGCGAGCAGCACTTC
D gene: NA
J gene: TRBJ2-7
clone size: NA
CDR3 length: 11
V gene: TRBV24-1

CDR3 protein: CARKIDRVNQPQHF
CDR3 DNA: TGCGCCAGGAAAATCGACAGGGTCAATCAGCCCCAGCATTTT
D gene: TRBD1
J gene: TRBJ1-5
clone size: NA
CDR3 length: 14
V gene: TRBV5-1

CDR3 protein: CASSQASKGYQETQYF
CDR3 DNA: TGCGCCAGCAGCCAAGCCTCGAAAGGGTACCAAGAGACCCAGTACTTC
D gene: NA
J gene: TRBJ2-5
clone size: few
CDR3 length: 16
V gene: TRBV4-1

CDR3 protein: CASIGMDTEAFF
CDR3 DNA: TGTGCCAGCATAGGTATGGACACTGAAGCTTTCTTT
D gene: NA
J gene: TRBJ1-1
clone size: few
CDR3 length: 12
V gene: TRBV11-2

CDR3 protein: CSARDLRREAFF
CDR3 DNA: TGCAGTGCTAGAGATCTGAGGAGGGAGGCTTTCTTT
D gene: NA
J gene: TRBJ1-1
clone size: many
CDR3 length: 12
V gene: TRBV20-1

CDR3 protein: CASSLQVAGGPGEQYF
CDR3 DNA: TGCGCCAGCAGCCTGCAAGTGGCGGGAGGGCCGGGAGAGCAGTACTTC
D gene: TRBD2
J gene: TRBJ2-7
clone size: NA
CDR3 length: 16
V gene: TRBV4-1